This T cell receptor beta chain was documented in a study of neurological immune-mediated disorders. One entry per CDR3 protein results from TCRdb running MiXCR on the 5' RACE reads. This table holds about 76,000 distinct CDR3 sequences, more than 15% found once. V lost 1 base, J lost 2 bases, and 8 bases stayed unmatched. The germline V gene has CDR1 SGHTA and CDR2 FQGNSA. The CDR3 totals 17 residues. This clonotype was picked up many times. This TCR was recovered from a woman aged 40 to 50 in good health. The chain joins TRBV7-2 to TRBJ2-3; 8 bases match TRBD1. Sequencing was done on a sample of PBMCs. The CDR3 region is CASSLVVSGGITDTQYF. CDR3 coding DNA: TGTGCCAGCAGCTTAGTGGTTTCAGGGGGCATCACAGATACGCAGTATTTT.